The clone carrying this T cell receptor (beta chain) was seen a few times. What it binds is not known. This CDR3 region has 14 residues. Germline-derived CDR1 and CDR2 are LNHDA and SQIVND (reference sequence). The V and J ends lost 7 bases and 1 base respectively, with 13 bases between them. Amplified TCR beta CDR3 regions derived from RNA transcripts. Initially, a first-round RT-PCR of the TCR CDR3 employed the HTBI primer set. TCRdb reprocessed the multiplex PCR reads via MiXCR and lists one record per CDR3 protein. Seen here are about 570,000 distinct CDR3 sequences, about 43% observed once, and the top ten hold around 17%. The sample originates from a study of T cells in Graves' hyperthyroidism and ophthalmopathy. Points from the study as a whole: Most thyroid clonotypes with frequency above 0.001 were detected in blood.

Sequenced sample: peripheral blood or thyroid tissue (not recorded which). The chain uses TRBV19 and TRBJ1-2; maybe TRBD1 (5 bases). The receptor's source is an adult woman with Graves' disease, either hyperthyroidism or ophthalmopathy (not recorded which). The CDR3 protein is CASTRDGSNYGYTF. The CDR3 coding sequence is TGTGCCAGTACGAGGGACGGAAGTAACTATGGCTACACCTTC.